This T cell receptor beta chain was profiled in a study of shared clonotypes between healthy human individuals. Study results and caveats: Clonotypes which were not shared had lower generation probabilities than clonotypes that all four donors shared. Clonotype sharing among donors was thought likely to change with sequencing depth. Large sequencing depth failed to make sorted-subset sequencing complete, rarefaction showed.

There are 14 residues in the CDR3. Germline-derived CDR1 and CDR2 are SGHTA and FQGTGA. There were no recent acute infections or vaccinations among the donors, who were healthy HIV-negative adults. Sequencing used immunoSEQ multiplex PCR; TCRdb keeps in-frame clones, though not all of them. The table has about 380,000 clones, just over 95% seen once. Of note for this clone: Its specificity is unknown. A junction end diverges from the germline sequence, so it may reflect a read error.

The sequence came from a young man in good health. The V and J genes are TRBV7-3 and TRBJ2-2; no reliable D call. Sequencing was done on a sample of memory CD8+ T cells sorted from blood. Subset in this sample: CD45RO+ cells pooled with CCR7-negative TemRA cells. Written as DNA, the CDR3 is TGTGCCAGCAGCTTAGTCCCGAAAACCGGGGAGCTGTTTTTT. Translated, it gives CASSLVPKTGELFF.